This paragraph covers one T cell receptor beta chain sequence. The CDR3 covers 16 residues. Germline CDR1 LNHDA, CDR2 SQIVND (reference sequence). V trimming: 6 bases; J trimming: 1 base; junction bases outside the gene matches: 7. The data were taken from a study of technical replicates of blood from several donors. Data came from immunoSEQ multiplex PCR; TCRdb stores just in-frame clones and leaves some out. In the table there are about 66,000 clones, 88% of which are singletons. The TCR sequence derives from a human donor in good health. Some clones in this sample may be carry-over from other donors' samples. The chain couples TRBV19 to TRBJ2-1; 9 bases match TRBD2. Material for sequencing was PBMCs. The CDR3 bases are TGTGCCAGTAGCGTTAGCGGGGGCCAGTCCTACAATGAGCAGTTCTTC. This gives the protein CASSVSGGQSYNEQFF.